This is a list of T cell receptor beta chains from one sample in a study of T cell responses to AZD1222 COVID-19 vaccine. Using immunoSEQ multiplex PCR, the repertoire was profiled, and TCRdb retains in-frame clones only, with some absent. The data show 130,000 or so clones, roughly 94% seen once. Here the sequenced sample was peripheral blood, taken on day 0 of AZD1222 vaccination. These receptors were obtained from an adult in good health. Each CDR3 is given with its conserved first and last residue. A D gene is named only where the DNA matches it firmly. A row's size may be missing; if present it is once, few, many or a size class.

TRBJ1-2	.	TRBV5-1	.	CASSLEAIYGYTF	TGCGCCAGCAGCTTGGAAGCAATCTATGGCTACACCTTC
TRBJ2-7	.	TRBV28	.	CASGPRTPQGYEQYF	TGTGCCAGCGGCCCTCGGACACCCCAAGGATACGAGCAGTACTTC
TRBJ1-2	.	TRBV5-6	once	CASSLLVSFAGYTF	TGTGCCAGCAGCTTGTTAGTTTCGTTCGCTGGCTACACCTTC
TRBJ2-7	.	TRBV5-6	once	CASSQLSSPGLSSYEQYF	TGTGCCAGCAGCCAATTGTCTAGCCCGGGACTGTCCTCCTACGAGCAGTACTTC
TRBJ2-7	.	TRBV6-2/TRBV6-3	.	CASSYWRSSYEQYF	TGTGCCAGCAGTTACTGGCGGAGCTCCTACGAGCAGTACTTC
TRBJ2-1	.	TRBV13	.	CASSSARGSRPYNEQFF	TGTGCCAGCAGCTCCGCCCGGGGGAGCCGGCCTTACAATGAGCAGTTCTTC
TRBJ2-3	TRBD2	TRBV4-1	.	CASSQVTPLAGGPRDQADTQYF	TGCGCCAGCAGCCAAGTGACACCTCTAGCGGGAGGGCCTAGGGATCAAGCAGATACGCAGTATTTT
TRBJ1-5	.	TRBV27	.	CASSSDTNSNQPQHF	TGTGCCAGCAGCTCAGACACGAATAGCAATCAGCCCCAGCATTTT
TRBJ2-1	.	TRBV7-8	.	CASSLEDEGDEQFF	TGTGCCAGCAGCTTAGAGGACGAGGGGGATGAGCAGTTCTTC
TRBJ2-7	TRBD1	TRBV28	.	CASRPGQGAYYEQYF	TGTGCCAGCAGACCCGGACAGGGGGCTTACTACGAGCAGTACTTC
TRBJ2-2	.	TRBV4-1	.	CASSLPTGNTGELFF	TGCGCCAGCAGCCTACCGACAGGGAACACCGGGGAGCTGTTTTTT
TRBJ1-3	TRBD1	TRBV2	.	CASSEGGRGQGNTIYF	TGTGCCAGCAGTGAAGGAGGCAGGGGGCAAGGAAACACCATATATTTT
TRBJ2-5	TRBD2	TRBV18	.	CASSPLLGLAGLKETQYF	TGTGCCAGCTCACCCCTCCTGGGACTAGCGGGACTTAAAGAGACCCAGTACTTC
TRBJ2-1	.	TRBV19	.	CASSDAGGSNEQFF	TGTGCCAGTAGTGACGCAGGGGGGAGCAATGAGCAGTTCTTC
TRBJ2-7	TRBD1	TRBV18	.	CASSPGQGSSEQYF	TGTGCCAGCTCACCGGGACAGGGGTCATCCGAGCAGTACTTC
TRBJ1-5	TRBD1	TRBV7-2	.	CASSSQGDQPQHF	TGTGCCAGCAGCTCACAGGGGGATCAGCCCCAGCATTTT
TRBJ2-1	.	TRBV29-1	.	CSVEAPSYNEQFF	TGCAGCGTTGAAGCTCCCTCTTACAATGAGCAGTTCTTC
TRBJ1-1	.	TRBV29-1	.	CSVVLGRLGAFF	TGCAGCGTTGTTCTGGGAAGGCTCGGAGCTTTCTTT
TRBJ2-1	.	TRBV29-1	.	CSGGTGRYEQFF	TGCAGCGGCGGGACTGGGAGATATGAGCAGTTCTTC